This TCR beta chain was captured in a study of CD8 T cells in Susac syndrome. Reverse transcription of about 0.5 to 1 ug RNA used random hexamers. Across 54 Vbeta and 13 Jbeta, TCR beta CDR3 was amplified with immunoSEQ multiplex PCR. TCRdb ran MiXCR on the immunoSEQ multiplex PCR reads and lists one entry per CDR3 protein. The sample has roughly 180,000 distinct CDR3 sequences; 90% to 95% are singletons. Trimming stripped 5 bases from V and 7 bases from J, with 20 bases between. Germline-derived CDR1 and CDR2 are SEHNR and FQNEAQ (reference sequence). The CDR3 extends over 16 amino acids. FACS enriched CD8+ TEMRA cells, while bulk CD8+ and CD4+ were negatively isolated.

The receptor comes from a human donor with multiple sclerosis. The gene calls are TRBV7-9 and TRBJ1-4; D is perhaps TRBD1 (5 bases). Sequenced: CD4+ T cells from PBMCs. CDR3 sequence (DNA): TGTGCCAGCAGCCCACACTCCTCGACTGGGGGTGAAAAACTGTTTTTT. Translated: CASSPHSSTGGEKLFF.